The clone carrying this TCR beta chain was seen more than once but under ten times. This record belongs to a study of patients and donors after allogeneic stem cell transplantation. The V and J ends lost 2 bases and 7 bases, in that order; junction bases with no gene match: 4. Germline V gene sequence: CDR1 DFQATT, CDR2 SNEGSKA (reference sequence). The CDR3 has 13 amino acids. TCRdb passed the RT-PCR reads through MiXCR, listing each CDR3 protein once. The top ten hold 5% to 6.5% of the sample, which has roughly 960,000 distinct CDR3 sequences, approximately 19% seen once. Sequencing was carried out using blood, either unsorted or a sorted T cell fraction (not recorded which). The TCR originated in a human donor who was either an allogeneic HSCT recipient or a stem cell or donor lymphocyte infusion donor (not recorded which). It is not recorded whose cells these are; they may come from a transplant donor. The chain is built from TRBV20-1 and TRBJ2-1; 8 bases line up with TRBD1. The chain's CDR3 is CSARRQGRNEQFF. The CDR3, as DNA: TGCAGTGCTAGACGACAGGGGAGAAATGAGCAGTTCTTC.